This T cell receptor (beta chain) derives from a study of cytomegalovirus exposure and HLA in healthy donors. Background on the study: Findings of an earlier analysis included over 95 million unique TCR beta sequences from 190 million or so T cells. Broader study findings: Several of the most significant clusters were apparently associated with common viral pathogens in a later analysis. Per a later analysis, under 20,000 TCR beta sequences showed association with HLA alleles at 0.05 false discovery rate. Later analysis demonstrated an association between a missense DCLRE1C variant and TCR beta V- and J-gene trimming.

Primers for the PCR totalled 60 Vbeta and 13 Jbeta. Sequencing used immunoSEQ multiplex PCR; TCRdb keeps in-frame clones, though not all of them. Of about 150,000 clones listed, roughly 9.8% are singletons. With respect to this clone: The target antigen is unknown.

Germline lookup yields CDR1 MNHNS and CDR2 SASEGT. The CDR3 runs 17 residues. With V trimmed by 3 bases and J by 2 bases, 7 bases remained unmatched. The rearrangement uses TRBV6-1 and TRBJ2-3, with 11 bases matching TRBD2. Sequencing was carried out using PBMCs. The TCR comes from a middle-aged man in good health and CMV-seronegative. The CDR3 coding sequence is TGTGCCAGCAGTGACGTCCTTAGCGGGAGGGCCACAGATACGCAGTATTTT. This encodes CASSDVLSGRATDTQYF.